This T cell receptor beta chain was sequenced for a study of cytomegalovirus exposure and HLA in healthy donors. Amplification used 60 Vbeta primers and 13 Jbeta primers. Measured with immunoSEQ multiplex PCR; TCRdb has only the in-frame clones, and not every one. The sample includes 150,000 to 200,000 clones, around nine tenths of them seen just once. The CDR3 runs to 15 residues. Germline V gene lookup returns CDR1 LGHNA and CDR2 YSLEER. Germline trimming cut 9 bases from V and 2 bases from J; bases unmatched to any gene: 10. As regards this clone: Its antigen is not known.

Study findings and constraints: In vitro work confirmed that a few CMV-associated chains recognize CMV antigens. Researchers counted around 150 TCR beta chains as cytomegalovirus-associated.

Input material: PBMCs. This clonotype originated in a woman in her late teens or twenties in good health and CMV-seronegative. The V and J genes are TRBV4-3 and TRBJ2-7; TRBD1 aligns across 10 bases. DNA of the CDR3: TGCGCCAGAGGACAGGGGGACCTCTCAACCTACGAGCAGTACTTC. This sequence encodes CARGQGDLSTYEQYF.